This TCR beta chain is from a study of blood T cell repertoires in COVID-19. J lost 3 bases, V lost 6 bases, and 3 bases had no gene match. The CDR3 extends over 15 amino acids. Looked up from germline, CDR1 is MGHRA and CDR2 is YSYEKL. Profiling relied on immunoSEQ multiplex PCR, and the TCRdb table lists in-frame clones only, not all of them. In the table there are 330,000 or so clones, roughly 87% of which are singletons. The study drew participants aged about 18 to 95 years from some 24 US areas. This rearrangement joins TRBV4-1 to TRBJ2-2, with 11 bases that match TRBD1. The clonotype was recovered from a woman in her 30s who had recovered from COVID-19. Sample: PBMCs or T cells enriched from blood (not recorded which). The CDR3 loop is CASSRDRGDTGELFF. In DNA form, the CDR3 reads TGCGCCAGCAGTCGGGACAGGGGGGACACCGGGGAGCTGTTTTTT.